The entry that follows covers one TCR beta chain sequence. Every subset's genomic DNA went evenly onto several immunoSEQ plates. Authors' analysis steps: Quality scores were absent from the junction-only immunoSEQ sequences, so filtering differed. The method was immunoSEQ multiplex PCR; TCRdb's version includes in-frame clones alone and lacks a portion of them. V and J calls plus clone size are reproduced from that table; the DNA served to infer D and trimming. The sample has more than 1.2 million clones; approximately 98.5% are singletons. This CDR3 comprises 17 residues. The germline V gene has CDR1 SGHNT and CDR2 YYREEE (reference sequence). The V end was cut by 4 bases, the J end by 7 bases, with 24 bases between. These data originate in a study of shared clonotypes between healthy human individuals. Study details: Per donor, CD8 memory used one plate, CD8 naive used two, CD4 memory used three and CD4 naive used three.

The chain couples TRBV5-4 to TRBJ2-1, with D maybe TRBD2 (6 bases). Source material: naive CD4+ T cells sorted from blood. The subset was: CD45RA+ positively selected. This TCR was sampled from a man between 25 and 39 years old in good health. Here the CDR3 DNA reads TGTGCCAGCAGCATAGGCCCCATCGGGGGTAGGTTGAATGAGCAGTTCTTC. It codes for CASSIGPIGGRLNEQFF.